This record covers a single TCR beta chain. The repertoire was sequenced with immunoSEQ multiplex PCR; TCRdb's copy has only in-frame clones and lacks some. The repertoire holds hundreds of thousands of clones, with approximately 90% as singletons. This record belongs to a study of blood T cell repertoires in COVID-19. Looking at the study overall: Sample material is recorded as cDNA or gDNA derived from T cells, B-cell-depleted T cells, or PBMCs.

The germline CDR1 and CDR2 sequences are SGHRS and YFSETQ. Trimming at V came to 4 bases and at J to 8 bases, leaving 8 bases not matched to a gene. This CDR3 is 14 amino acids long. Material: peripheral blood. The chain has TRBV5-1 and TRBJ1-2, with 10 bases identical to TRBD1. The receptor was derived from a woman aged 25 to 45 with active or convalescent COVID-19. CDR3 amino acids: CASSTTGQGLGYTF. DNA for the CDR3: TGCGCCAGCAGCACTACGGGACAGGGGCTGGGCTACACCTTC.